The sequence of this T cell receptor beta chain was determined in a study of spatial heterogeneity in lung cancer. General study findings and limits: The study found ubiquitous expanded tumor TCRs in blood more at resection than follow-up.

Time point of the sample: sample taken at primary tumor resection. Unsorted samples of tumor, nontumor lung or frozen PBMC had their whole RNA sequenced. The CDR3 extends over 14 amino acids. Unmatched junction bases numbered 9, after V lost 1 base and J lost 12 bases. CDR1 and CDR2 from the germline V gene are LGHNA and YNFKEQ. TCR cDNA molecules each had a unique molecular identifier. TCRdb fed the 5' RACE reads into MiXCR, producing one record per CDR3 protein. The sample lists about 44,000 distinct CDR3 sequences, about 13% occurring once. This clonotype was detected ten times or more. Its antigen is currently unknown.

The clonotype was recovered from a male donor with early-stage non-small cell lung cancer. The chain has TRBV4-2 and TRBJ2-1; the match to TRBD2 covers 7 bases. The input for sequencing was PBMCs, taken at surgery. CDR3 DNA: TGTGCCAGCAGCCAAGGGGGCGGGAGTGGTCGGCAGTTCTTC. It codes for CASSQGGGSGRQFF.